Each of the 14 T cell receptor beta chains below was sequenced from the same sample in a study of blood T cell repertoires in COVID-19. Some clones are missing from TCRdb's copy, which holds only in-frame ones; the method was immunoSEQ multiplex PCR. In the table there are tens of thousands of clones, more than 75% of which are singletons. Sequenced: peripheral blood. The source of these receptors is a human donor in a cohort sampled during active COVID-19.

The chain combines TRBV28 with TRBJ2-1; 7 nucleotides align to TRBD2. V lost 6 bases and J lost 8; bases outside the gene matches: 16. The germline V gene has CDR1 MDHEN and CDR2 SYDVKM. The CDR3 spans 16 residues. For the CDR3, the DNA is TGTGCCAGCAGCCCGGGGATTGGACTAGGTAGGGATGAGCAGTTCTTC. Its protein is CASSPGIGLGRDEQFF.

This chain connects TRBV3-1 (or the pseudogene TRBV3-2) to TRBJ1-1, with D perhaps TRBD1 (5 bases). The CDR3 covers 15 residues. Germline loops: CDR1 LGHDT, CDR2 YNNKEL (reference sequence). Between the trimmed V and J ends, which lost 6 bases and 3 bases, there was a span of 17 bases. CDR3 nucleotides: TGTGCCAGCAGACGCGGGGGGGTTTTGGACACTGAAGCTTTCTTT. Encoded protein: CASRRGGVLDTEAFF.

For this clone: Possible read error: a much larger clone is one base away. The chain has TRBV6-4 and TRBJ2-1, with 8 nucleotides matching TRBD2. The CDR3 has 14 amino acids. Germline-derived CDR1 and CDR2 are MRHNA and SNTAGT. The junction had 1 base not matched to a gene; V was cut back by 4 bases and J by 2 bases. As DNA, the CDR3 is TGTGCCAGCAGTGCGGGGGGGCCCTACAATGAGCAGTTCTTC. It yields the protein CASSAGGPYNEQFF.

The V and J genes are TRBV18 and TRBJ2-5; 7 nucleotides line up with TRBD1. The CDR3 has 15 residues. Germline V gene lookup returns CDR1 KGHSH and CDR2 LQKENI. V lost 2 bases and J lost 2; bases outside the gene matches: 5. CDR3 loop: CASSPLGQRQETQYF. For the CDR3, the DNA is TGTGCCAGCTCACCATTGGGACAGAGACAAGAGACCCAGTACTTC.

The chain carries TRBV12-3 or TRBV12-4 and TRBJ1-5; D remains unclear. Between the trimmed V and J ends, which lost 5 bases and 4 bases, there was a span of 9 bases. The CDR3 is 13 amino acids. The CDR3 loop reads CASSPGINQPQHF. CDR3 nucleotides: TGTGCCAGCAGTCCCGGGATTAATCAGCCCCAGCATTTT.

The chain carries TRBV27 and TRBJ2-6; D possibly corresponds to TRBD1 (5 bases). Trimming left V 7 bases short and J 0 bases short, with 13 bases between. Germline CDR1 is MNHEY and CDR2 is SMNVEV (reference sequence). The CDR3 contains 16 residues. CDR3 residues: CASKSPRGSGANVLTF. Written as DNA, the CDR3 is TGTGCCAGCAAAAGCCCTAGGGGCTCTGGGGCCAACGTCCTGACTTTC.

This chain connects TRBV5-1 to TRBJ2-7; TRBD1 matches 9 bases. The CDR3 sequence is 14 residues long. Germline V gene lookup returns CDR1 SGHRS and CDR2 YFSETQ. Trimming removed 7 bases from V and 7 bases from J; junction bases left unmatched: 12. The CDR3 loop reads CASSGDRAEREQYF. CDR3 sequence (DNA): TGCGCCAGCTCGGGGGACAGGGCAGAGAGGGAGCAGTACTTC.

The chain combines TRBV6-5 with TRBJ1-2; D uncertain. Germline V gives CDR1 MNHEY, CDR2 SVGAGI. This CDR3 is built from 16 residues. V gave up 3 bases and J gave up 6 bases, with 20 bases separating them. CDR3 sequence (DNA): TGTGCCAGCAGTTATGCTCAGTTAGCCGGGGAAAATGGCTACACCTTC. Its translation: CASSYAQLAGENGYTF.

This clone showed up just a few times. As DNA, the CDR3 is TGCGCCAGCAGCGATAGCGGGGGGGCGTCAGATACGCAGTATTTT. Translated, it gives CASSDSGGASDTQYF. The chain combines TRBV5-1 with TRBJ2-3, with 11 positions matching TRBD2. CDR1 is SGHRS and CDR2 is YFSETQ in the germline V gene. Unmatched junction bases numbered 5, after V lost 4 bases and J lost 4 bases. The CDR3 length is 15 residues.

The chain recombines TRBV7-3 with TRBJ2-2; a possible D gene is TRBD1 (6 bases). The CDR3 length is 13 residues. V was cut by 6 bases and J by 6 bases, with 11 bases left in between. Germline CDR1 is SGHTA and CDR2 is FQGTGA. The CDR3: CASRGQLAGELFF. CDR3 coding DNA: TGTGCCAGCAGGGGACAATTGGCCGGGGAGCTGTTTTTT. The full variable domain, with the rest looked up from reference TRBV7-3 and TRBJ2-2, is GAGVSQTPSNKVTEKGKYVELRCDPISGHTALYWYRQSLGQGPEFLIYFQGTGAADDSGLPNDRFFAVRPEGSVSTLKIQRTERGDSAVYLCASRGQLAGELFFGEGSRLTVL.

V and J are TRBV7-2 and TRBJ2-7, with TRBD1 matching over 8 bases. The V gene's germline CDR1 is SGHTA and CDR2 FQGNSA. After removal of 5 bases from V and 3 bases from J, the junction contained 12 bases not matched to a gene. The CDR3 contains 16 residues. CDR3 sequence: CASSLFGQGNGYEQYF. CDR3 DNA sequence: TGTGCCAGCAGCCTCTTTGGACAGGGTAATGGCTACGAGCAGTACTTC.

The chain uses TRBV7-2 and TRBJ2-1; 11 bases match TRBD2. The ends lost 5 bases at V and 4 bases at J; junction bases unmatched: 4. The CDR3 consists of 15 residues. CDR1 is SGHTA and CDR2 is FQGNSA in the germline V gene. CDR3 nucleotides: TGTGCCAGCAGCCAACTAGCGGGGGTATACAATGAGCAGTTCTTC. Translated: CASSQLAGVYNEQFF.

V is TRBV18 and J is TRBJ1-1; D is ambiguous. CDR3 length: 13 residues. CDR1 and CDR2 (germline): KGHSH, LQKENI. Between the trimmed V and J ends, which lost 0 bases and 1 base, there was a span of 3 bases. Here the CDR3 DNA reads TGTGCCAGCTCACCACCCGGGAACACTGAAGCTTTCTTT. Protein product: CASSPPGNTEAFF.

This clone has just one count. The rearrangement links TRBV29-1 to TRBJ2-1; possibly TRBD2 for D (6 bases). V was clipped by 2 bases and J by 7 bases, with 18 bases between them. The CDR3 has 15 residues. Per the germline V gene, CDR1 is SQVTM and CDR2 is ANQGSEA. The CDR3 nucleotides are TGCAGCGTTGAATCTGCAACTCTCGCGGGGAATGAGCAGTTCTTC. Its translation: CSVESATLAGNEQFF.